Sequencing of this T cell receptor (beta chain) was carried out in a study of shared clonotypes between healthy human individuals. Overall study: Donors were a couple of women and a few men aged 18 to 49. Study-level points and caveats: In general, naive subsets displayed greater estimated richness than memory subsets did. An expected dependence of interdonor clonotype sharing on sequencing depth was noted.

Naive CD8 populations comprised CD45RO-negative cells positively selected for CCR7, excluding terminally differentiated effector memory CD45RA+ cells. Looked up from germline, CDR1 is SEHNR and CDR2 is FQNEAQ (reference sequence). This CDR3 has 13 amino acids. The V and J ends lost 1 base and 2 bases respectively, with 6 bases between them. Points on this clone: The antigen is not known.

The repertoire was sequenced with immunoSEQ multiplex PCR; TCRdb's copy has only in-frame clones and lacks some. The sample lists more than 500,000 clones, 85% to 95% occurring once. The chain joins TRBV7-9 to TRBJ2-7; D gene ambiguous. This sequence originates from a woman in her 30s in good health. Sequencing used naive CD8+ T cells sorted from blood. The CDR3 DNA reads TGTGCCAGCAGCTTAGTATCCACCTACGAGCAGTACTTC. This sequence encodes CASSLVSTYEQYF.